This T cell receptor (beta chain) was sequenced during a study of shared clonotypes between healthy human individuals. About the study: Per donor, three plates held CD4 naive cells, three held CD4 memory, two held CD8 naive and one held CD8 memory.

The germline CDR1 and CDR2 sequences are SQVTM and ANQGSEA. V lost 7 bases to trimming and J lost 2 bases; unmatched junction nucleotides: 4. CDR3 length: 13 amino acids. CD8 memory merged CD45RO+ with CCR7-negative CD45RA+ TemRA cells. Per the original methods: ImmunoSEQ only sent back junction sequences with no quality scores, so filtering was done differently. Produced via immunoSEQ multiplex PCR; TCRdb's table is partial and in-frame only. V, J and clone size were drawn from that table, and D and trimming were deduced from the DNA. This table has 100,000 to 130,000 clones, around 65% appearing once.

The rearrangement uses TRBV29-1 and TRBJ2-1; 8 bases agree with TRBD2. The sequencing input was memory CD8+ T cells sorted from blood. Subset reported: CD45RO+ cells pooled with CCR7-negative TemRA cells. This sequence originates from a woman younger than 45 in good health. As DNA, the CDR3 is TGCAGCGCCATAGCGGGAACCTACAATGAGCAGTTCTTC. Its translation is CSAIAGTYNEQFF.